Sequencing of this TCR beta chain was carried out in a study of OX40 agonist ivuxolimab in advanced cancers. In the study overall: Treatment received earlier with anti-PD-1, anti-PD-L1 or anti-CTLA-4 agents was allowed, and around 40% had some.

V was pared by 7 bases and J by 7 bases, with 10 bases between. The CDR3 is made up of 11 amino acids. The germline V gene encodes CDR1 MNHEY and CDR2 SVGAGI. The table came from immunoSEQ multiplex PCR; TCRdb's copy has only in-frame clones and leaves some out. The sample shows 15,000 to 20,000 clones, approximately 84% of them seen only once. The clonotype originates from an adult with an advanced solid tumor such as melanoma, head and neck, liver or kidney cancer. This specimen was CD4+ or CD8+ T cells sorted from blood, taken in a trial of the OX40 agonist ivuxolimab. The rearrangement uses TRBV6-5 and TRBJ2-5, with a tentative D call TRBD2 (5 bases). CDR3 in DNA: TGTGCCAGCAAGACGAGCGGGACCCAGTACTTC. It specifies CASKTSGTQYF.